This T cell receptor beta chain was obtained from a study of shared clonotypes between healthy human individuals. The CDR3 covers 18 residues. V was clipped by 2 bases and J by 2 bases; unmatched bases: 8. Per the germline V gene, CDR1 is ENHRY and CDR2 is SYGVKD. Using immunoSEQ multiplex PCR, the repertoire was profiled, and TCRdb retains in-frame clones only, with some absent. The table has about 990,000 clones, approximately 78% seen once. The rearrangement links TRBV10-3 to TRBJ2-6, with TRBD1 matching over 8 bases. This clonotype was obtained from a man between 18 and 35 years old in good health. Some clones in this sample may be carry-over from other donors' samples. What was sequenced was memory CD4+ T cells from PBMCs. As for subset: CD45RA-negative fraction. CDR3 sequence: CAISERGQGAPGANVLTF. CDR3 nucleotides: TGTGCCATCAGTGAGAGGGGGCAGGGGGCGCCTGGGGCCAACGTCCTGACTTTC.